This TCR beta chain derives from a study of blood T cell repertoires in COVID-19. Study details: T cells, B-cell-depleted T cells, or PBMCs provided the cDNA or gDNA that served as material.

In the authors' workflow: Amplification with reference gene primers provided the estimates of nucleated cell counts. Here immunoSEQ multiplex PCR was the method, and the copy in TCRdb shows in-frame clones only, minus some. V and J calls and clone size follow that table, whereas D and trimming were derived from the DNA. The sample has 150,000 to 200,000 clones, roughly four fifths seen once. During active infection, Seattle patients enrolled and were then monitored through disease. This CDR3 spans 15 amino acids. Germline V gene data show CDR1 as MGHRA and CDR2 as YSYEKL. V lost 0 bases and J 6 bases, leaving 15 bases between the germline ends.

This TCR came from a woman aged 80 or older with COVID-19, enrolled during active disease. The sample taken for sequencing was peripheral blood. The chain is built from TRBV4-1 and TRBJ2-7, with D perhaps TRBD1 (6 bases). The CDR3 nucleotides are TGCGCCAGCAGCCAAGATACAGGGCGGGTTCGCGAGCAGTACTTC. The encoded protein is CASSQDTGRVREQYF.